The 18 T cell receptor beta chains in this list originate from one sample, sequenced in a study of cytomegalovirus exposure and HLA in healthy donors. Primers for the PCR totalled 60 Vbeta and 13 Jbeta. Here immunoSEQ multiplex PCR was the method, and the copy in TCRdb shows in-frame clones only, minus some. This table has some 180,000 clones, about three quarters appearing once. The material sequenced was PBMCs. These receptors all come from a man between 18 and 29 years old in good health and CMV-seronegative.

Here the CDR3 reads CASSFGRYNEQFF. In DNA, the CDR3 is TGTGCCAGCAGCTTTGGTCGGTACAATGAGCAGTTCTTC. J is TRBJ2-1 and V is TRBV5-8, with D unclear. CDR1 SGHTS and CDR2 YDEGEE come from the germline V gene. The V and J ends lost 2 bases and 4 bases respectively, with 7 bases between them. This CDR3 contains 13 residues.

This clone was observed a single time. The chain combines TRBV4-2 with TRBJ1-1, with a tentative D call TRBD1 (5 bases). The CDR3 extends over 13 amino acids. V dropped 3 bases and J dropped 4 bases, with 9 bases sitting between them. The germline V gene encodes CDR1 LGHNA and CDR2 YNFKEQ. CDR3: CASSHVGGTEAFF. CDR3 DNA sequence: TGTGCCAGCAGCCACGTCGGGGGCACTGAAGCTTTCTTT.

CDR3 amino acids: CASSHSSYEQYF. DNA for the CDR3: TGCGCCAGCAGTCATAGCTCCTACGAGCAGTACTTC. The V call is TRBV5-1, the J call TRBJ2-5, with unresolved D. The DNA end favors TRBJ2-7, so the J call may be wrong. The CDR3 is 12 amino acids. The germline gives CDR1 SGHRS, CDR2 YFSETQ.

The chain couples TRBV28 to TRBJ1-6; 7 bases line up with TRBD1. The CDR3 consists of 14 residues. The ends lost 3 bases at V and 6 bases at J; junction bases unmatched: 2. Germline CDR1 MDHEN, CDR2 SYDVKM. The CDR3 coding sequence is TGTGCCAGCAGTTTGTACAGGGGTAATTCACCCCTCCACTTT. Protein sequence: CASSLYRGNSPLHF.

This clone occurred once. V is TRBV28 and J is TRBJ2-7, with a possible D match to TRBD1 (6 bases). Germline V lookup: CDR1 MDHEN, CDR2 SYDVKM. Trimming removed 6 bases at V and 6 bases at J, with 21 bases between. CDR3 length equals 15 residues. CDR3 in amino acids: CASSYKTGRAREQYF. CDR3 bases: TGTGCCAGCAGCTACAAAACAGGGAGAGCACGCGAGCAGTACTTC. Supplemented by reference TRBV28 and TRBJ2-7, the full variable domain reads DVKVTQSSRYLVKRTGEKVFLECVQDMDHENMFWYRQDPGLGLRLIYFSYDVKMKEKGDIPEGYSVSREKKERFSLILESASTNQTSMYLCASSYKTGRAREQYFGPGTRLTVT.

The J gene is TRBJ2-1, the V gene TRBV9, with 14 bases aligning to TRBD2. The CDR3 contains 15 residues. Germline V CDR1 and CDR2: SGDLS, YYNGEE. Unmatched junction bases numbered 3, after V lost 3 bases and J lost 7 bases. The CDR3 DNA sequence: TGTGCCAGCAGCGGGGGACTAGCGGGGGTTAATGAGCAGTTCTTC. Protein product: CASSGGLAGVNEQFF.

The chain is built from TRBV19 and TRBJ2-7; 9 nucleotides match TRBD1. With V trimmed by 1 base and J by 7 bases, 5 bases remained unmatched. The CDR3 is 14 amino acids. In germline, CDR1 is LNHDA, CDR2 SQIVND (reference sequence). The CDR3 DNA sequence: TGTGCCAGTAGTATAGCCCGACAGGGGGGGGAGCAGTACTTC. Its translation is CASSIARQGGEQYF.

The rearrangement joins TRBV28 to TRBJ2-7, with D perhaps given as TRBD1 or TRBD2 (9 bases each). Trimming cost V 5 bases and J 4 bases, with 27 bases left between them. The CDR3 is made up of 18 amino acids. Germline V gives CDR1 MDHEN, CDR2 SYDVKM. The CDR3 sequence: CASSPGQGFGTSIYEQYF. The CDR3 coding sequence is TGTGCCAGCAGTCCGGGACAGGGATTCGGGACTAGCATTTACGAGCAGTACTTC.

This clone has a handful of counts. The chain has TRBV15 and TRBJ1-1; D is unclear. This CDR3 has 13 amino acids. The V end was cut by 1 base, the J end by 7 bases, with 10 bases between. Germline loops: CDR1 LNHNV, CDR2 YYDKDF (reference sequence). Here the CDR3 reads CATSRARESEAFF. Written as DNA, the CDR3 is TGTGCCACCAGCAGAGCCCGTGAGAGTGAAGCTTTCTTT.

The chain couples TRBV5-1 to TRBJ2-5; unclear D gene. CDR1 and CDR2 from the germline V gene are SGHRS and YFSETQ. V was shortened by 3 bases and J by 5 bases, with 11 bases between the two germline ends. The CDR3 is 13 residues long. For the CDR3, the DNA is TGCGCCAGCAGCTACAGCAGTCGGGAGACCCAGTACTTC. Its protein is CASSYSSRETQYF.

The J gene is TRBJ1-1, the V gene TRBV30; D may be TRBD1 (6 bases). The CDR3 length is 13 residues. Germline values: CDR1 GTSNPN, CDR2 SVGIG (reference sequence). V was pared by 8 bases and J by 7 bases, with 20 bases between. The CDR3, as DNA: TGTGCCGGCCGCCGGGACACCGATTGTGAAGCTTTCTTT. This translates into CAGRRDTDCEAFF.

The chain has TRBV6-6 and TRBJ2-2; the match to TRBD1 covers 8 bases. V trimming: 6 bases; J trimming: 3 bases; junction bases outside the gene matches: 0. CDR1 is MNHNY and CDR2 is SVGAGI in the germline V gene (reference sequence). The CDR3 is made up of 13 amino acids. Here the CDR3 reads CASRQGDTGELFF. The CDR3, as DNA: TGTGCCAGCAGACAGGGGGACACCGGGGAGCTGTTTTTT.

The sample holds one count of this clone. The chain joins TRBV28 to TRBJ2-7, with 7 bases matching TRBD2. Germline trimming cut 5 bases from V and 7 bases from J; bases unmatched to any gene: 17. Germline V gene sequence: CDR1 MDHEN, CDR2 SYDVKM. The CDR3 spans 16 residues. The chain's CDR3 is CASSPAPRQGAGEQYF. CDR3 bases: TGTGCCAGCAGTCCCGCCCCGAGGCAGGGAGCGGGGGAGCAGTACTTC. The full variable domain, rest sourced from reference TRBV28 and TRBJ2-7, is DVKVTQSSRYLVKRTGEKVFLECVQDMDHENMFWYRQDPGLGLRLIYFSYDVKMKEKGDIPEGYSVSREKKERFSLILESASTNQTSMYLCASSPAPRQGAGEQYFGPGTRLTVT.

The chain joins TRBV25-1 to TRBJ1-6; D may be TRBD1 (6 bases). Per the germline V gene, CDR1 is MGHDK and CDR2 is SYGVNS. The CDR3 has 17 amino acids. The ends were cut back, 1 base at V and 6 bases at J, with 16 bases in the middle. For the CDR3, the DNA is TGTGCCAGCAGTGAATGGGGGGGGGCCCTTTCTAATTCACCCCTCCACTTT. Residues: CASSEWGGALSNSPLHF. The variable domain in full, completed from reference TRBV25-1 and TRBJ1-6, reads EADIYQTPRYLVIGTGKKITLECSQTMGHDKMYWYQQDPGMELHLIHYSYGVNSTEKGDLSSESTVSRIRTEHFPLTLESARPSHTSQYLCASSEWGGALSNSPLHFGNGTRLTVT.

This chain connects TRBV19 to TRBJ2-3; D is undetermined. This CDR3 is built from 15 residues. V was clipped by 4 bases and J by 0 bases, with 11 bases between them. The germline V gene encodes CDR1 LNHDA and CDR2 SQIVND (reference sequence). CDR3 sequence (DNA): TGTGCCAGTAGTACCCAAACTACTAGCACAGATACGCAGTATTTT. This translates into CASSTQTTSTDTQYF.

CDR3 protein: CASSSPGARGGPQHF. In DNA form, the CDR3 reads TGTGCCAGCAGTTCCCCCGGGGCGCGGGGGGGGCCCCAGCATTTT. This chain links TRBV27 with TRBJ1-5; tentatively, D is TRBD1 (5 bases). The germline CDR1 and CDR2 sequences are MNHEY and SMNVEV (reference sequence). This CDR3 has 15 residues. The ends were cut back, 4 bases at V and 9 bases at J, with 19 bases in the middle.

V and J are TRBV6-6 and TRBJ1-6; maybe TRBD1 (5 bases). The germline V and J ends were trimmed by 7 bases and 7 bases, with 14 bases remaining between them. The germline gives CDR1 MNHNY, CDR2 SVGAGI (reference sequence). This CDR3 contains 14 residues. The CDR3 loop reads CASMPGRVNSPLHF. CDR3 nucleotide sequence: TGTGCCAGCATGCCAGGGAGGGTGAATTCACCCCTCCACTTT.

The J gene is TRBJ2-1, the V gene TRBV5-3, with TRBD2 identical over 7 bases. TRBV5-3 is an ORF, with its function uncertain. The CDR3 is 14 amino acids. V trimming: 4 bases; J trimming: 8 bases; junction bases outside the gene matches: 9. CDR3 bases: TGTGCCAGAAGCCCCCCGGGGACTACTTATGAGCAGTTCTTC. Its protein is CARSPPGTTYEQFF.